The 3 T cell receptor beta chains presented below share a single source sample, sequenced in a study of T-cell reconstitution after alpha-beta-depleted transplantation in children. Using unique molecular identifiers, the investigators prepared the TCRbeta library. One entry per CDR3 protein results from TCRdb running MiXCR on the PCR reads. The sample lists around 450,000 distinct CDR3 sequences; roughly 43% were seen once. Material: PBMCs, obtained before TCRalphabeta/CD19-depleted stem cell transplant. These receptors originate from a girl aged 2 to 10 with aplastic anemia, due to receive a stem cell transplant.

The chain recombines TRBV28 with TRBJ2-3, with 10 nucleotides matching TRBD1. CDR1 is MDHEN and CDR2 is SYDVKM in the germline V gene. CDR3 size: 13 residues. V lost 8 bases to trimming and J lost 4 bases; unmatched junction nucleotides: 3. The CDR3 sequence is CASRDRGPDTQYF. The CDR3 coding sequence is TGTGCCAGCCGGGACAGGGGCCCAGATACGCAGTATTTT.

CDR3 protein: CSARAGGPVGELFF. The CDR3 DNA is TGCAGTGCTAGAGCGGGGGGGCCGGTTGGGGAGCTGTTTTTT. The V and J genes are TRBV20-1 and TRBJ2-2; TRBD2 matches at 8 bases. V gave up 1 base and J gave up 8 bases; unmatched junction bases: 6. Germline values: CDR1 DFQATT, CDR2 SNEGSKA (reference sequence). CDR3 length equals 14 residues.

The chain combines TRBV28 with TRBJ1-2; weak D call: TRBD1 (6 bases). This CDR3 is built from 12 residues. CDR1 MDHEN and CDR2 SYDVKM come from the germline V gene. Trimming pared 6 bases from V and 8 bases from J, leaving 13 bases between. The CDR3 bases are TGTGCCAGCAGGGACAGCCTCAGGGGCTACACCTTC. Translating it yields CASRDSLRGYTF.